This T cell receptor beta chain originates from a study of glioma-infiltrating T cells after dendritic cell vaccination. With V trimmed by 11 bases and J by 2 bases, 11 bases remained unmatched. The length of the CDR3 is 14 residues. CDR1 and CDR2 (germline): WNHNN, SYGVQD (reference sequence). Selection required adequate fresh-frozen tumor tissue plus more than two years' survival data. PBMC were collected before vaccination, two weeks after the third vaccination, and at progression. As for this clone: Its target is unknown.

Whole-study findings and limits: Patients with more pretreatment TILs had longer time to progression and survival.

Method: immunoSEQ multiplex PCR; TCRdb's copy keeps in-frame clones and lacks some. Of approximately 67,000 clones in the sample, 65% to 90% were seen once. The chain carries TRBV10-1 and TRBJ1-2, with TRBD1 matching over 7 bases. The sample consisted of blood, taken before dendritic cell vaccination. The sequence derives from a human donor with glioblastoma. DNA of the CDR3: TGCGCCCCGAGGAGGGGGCTACCCAACTATGGCTACACCTTC. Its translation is CAPRRGLPNYGYTF.